Listed here is a single T cell receptor beta chain. Antigen unknown. The data belong to a study of OX40 agonist ivuxolimab in advanced cancers. The overall study: Patients were given ivuxolimab, an antibody that agonizes OX40 (CD134). Partial responses were achieved by three patients, of whom one had hepatocellular carcinoma and two had cutaneous melanoma.

This CDR3 comprises 18 residues. Looked up from germline, CDR1 is MNHEY and CDR2 is SMNVEV (reference sequence). The V and J ends lost 4 bases and 4 bases, in that order; junction bases with no gene match: 16. Clones were read by immunoSEQ multiplex PCR, and TCRdb kept only the in-frame ones, dropping some. The sample has more than 70,000 clones, more than 85% seen once. Study findings and constraints: At 0.1 to 3.0 mg/kg and by week 6, CD4+ and CD8+ T cells in the blood had expanded clonally.

The TCR sequence derives from an adult with an advanced solid tumor such as melanoma, head and neck, liver or kidney cancer. The sample here was CD4+ or CD8+ T cells sorted from blood, taken in a trial of the OX40 agonist ivuxolimab. V usage is TRBV27 and J usage is TRBJ1-5; 7 nucleotides line up with TRBD1. CDR3: CASSSTPPHRGPNQPQHF. As DNA, the CDR3 is TGTGCCAGCAGTTCGACCCCTCCGCACAGGGGACCTAATCAGCCCCAGCATTTT.